This T cell receptor (beta chain) emerged from a study of shared clonotypes between healthy human individuals. The V gene's germline CDR1 is SGHDT and CDR2 YYEEEE. The CDR3 is 14 residues long. Trimming removed 5 bases from V and 4 bases from J, with 10 bases in between. Study results and limitations: The study drew on few donors, limiting represented genetic and exposure-history diversity.

Unsorted PBMC samples were amplified in replicate PCRs containing roughly 300 ng DNA, 30,000 or so T cell genomes. In the study's own analysis: Filtering differed because ImmunoSEQ produced junction-only sequences that carried no quality scores. The data were produced by immunoSEQ multiplex PCR, yet TCRdb's version contains in-frame clones alone and is incomplete. V and J calls and clone size are as listed in that table; D and trimming were resolved from the DNA. In the table there are 450,000 to 500,000 clones, more than 65% of which are singletons. Worth noting for this clone: Its target is not known.

Adult Caucasians living in Nashville, Tennessee made up all of the donors. The rearrangement joins TRBV5-6 to TRBJ2-6; possibly TRBD2 for D (5 bases). This TCR came from a woman aged 40 to 50 in good health. Some clones in this sample may be carry-over from other donors' samples. Sequencing was performed on PBMCs. CDR3 sequence: CASSRESGANVLTF. CDR3 nucleotide sequence: TGTGCCAGCAGTAGGGAGAGCGGGGCCAACGTCCTGACTTTC.